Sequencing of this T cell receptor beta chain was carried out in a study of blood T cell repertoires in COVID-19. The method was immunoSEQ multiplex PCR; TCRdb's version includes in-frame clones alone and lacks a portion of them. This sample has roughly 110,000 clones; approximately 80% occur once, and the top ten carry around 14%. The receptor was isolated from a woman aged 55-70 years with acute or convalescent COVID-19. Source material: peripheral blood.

The CDR3 bases are TGTGCCAGCAGTCAAACGACCGGGACTTACAACACTGAAGCTTTCTTT. Its translation: CASSQTTGTYNTEAFF. The rearrangement uses TRBV6-6 and TRBJ1-1, with TRBD1 as a possible D gene (5 bases). Germline V CDR1 and CDR2: MNHNY, SVGAGI (reference sequence). The CDR3 totals 16 residues. V was clipped by 5 bases and J by 2 bases, with 18 bases between them.